This T cell receptor (beta chain) was captured by sequencing in a study of cytomegalovirus exposure and HLA in healthy donors (dated by TCRdb to about 2017). With respect to the entire study: An earlier analysis of approximately 640 of the donors reported approximately 270 Gb of sequence data and around 110 million unique TCR beta sequences from about 180 million T cells. All discovery cohort repertoires had been generated using a single sequencing platform. Typing coverage varied by locus: roughly 620-640 donors for A, B, C, DRB1 and DQB1; approximately 500 for DQA1; nearly 610 for DPA1; approximately 490 for DPB1. In the later analysis, no new phenotypic data were used to find candidate immune exposures; instead, reliance was placed on TCR beta sequences and their occurrence across donors. The genetic ancestry cluster associated with self-reported Caucasian donors included roughly four fifths of the roughly 410 genotyped donors. Donor age, sex, ethnicity and CMV serostatus were compiled alongside the repertoire data. To predict cytomegalovirus infection status, the study brought together high-throughput TCR immunosequencing, statistical association of individual TCRs with disease status, and machine learning. An early release covering roughly 640 HLA-typed donors comprised roughly 300 gigabases of sequencing data and 85 million or so unique TCR sequences. The study profiled the T cell repertoires of about 640 subjects by immunosequencing and related them to cytomegalovirus serostatus. The aim of the study was to test whether cataloging public T cell receptors could identify signatures of past pathogen exposure. In a later analysis, previously published TCR beta repertoires from several hundred donors were re-analyzed and high-resolution HLA genotyping was added so that TCR occurrence patterns could be studied. Across approximately 400 genotyped donors of the cohort, an average of about 200,000 unique TCR beta nucleotide sequences per donor were sequenced, and around 19% of those sequences were non-productive. HLA typing included class I and class II loci at four-digit resolution. A handful of DR-DQ haplotypes were handled as single units for association and clustering because linkage in the cohort was strong. In addition to the first cohort of approximately 650 subjects, a separate validation cohort of approximately 120 different subjects was used. An earlier analysis of fewer than 750 of the donors used high-throughput TCR beta sequencing to judge whether each TCR beta V gene segment behaved as functional or pseudogenic. A later genetic analysis took genome-wide SNP genotypes for about 55% of the 666 donors and used that subset as a discovery cohort. Broader findings and caveats from the paper: Several of the top co-occurrence clusters appeared to be linked to parvovirus B19, influenza, CMV and Epstein-Barr virus, according to a later analysis. In a later genetic analysis, a missense DCLRE1C variant was associated with V-gene and J-gene trimming of TCR beta chains, and the association was replicated in an independent cohort. Specific HLA alleles were associated with 15,000 to 20,000 TCR beta sequences at a false discovery rate of 0.05 in a later analysis. Only TCR beta chains were sequenced in this cohort, and the absence of alpha or paired-chain data limited detectable features. The authors suggested that the approach could potentially be generalized to other disease states and immunological phenotypes. A later analysis found that TCR association rates varied across HLA loci, with DRB1 alleles showing the most associated TCRs and HLA-C alleles the fewest. A later analysis found that HLA-associated TCR beta chains were more clonally expanded and had lower generation probabilities than equally common non-associated chains. When HLA alleles, especially DR and DQ, strongly co-occurred, attributing TCR associations to individual alleles was difficult. The classifier was reported to diagnose cytomegalovirus status with high specificity and sensitivity in both the original and validation cohorts. Correlated functional status among segregating V segments might be attributable to linkage disequilibrium, but an unknown experimental factor could not be ruled out. A cluster of highly shared sequence variants was judged likely to represent a technical artifact of the sequencing pipeline. The presence/absence analyses assumed that sequencing depth was roughly uniform across donors, and that assumption may not be true. An earlier analysis of approximately 570 of the donors showed that most TCR beta V segments appeared in productive rearrangements either about 87% or about 30% of the time, which broadly matched IMGT annotations. Because HLA typing was missing for some donors at each locus, association tests included only the typed subset. While some public TCRs were present in many individuals, most TCR sequences turned up only very rarely across donors. In a later genetic analysis, fewer N-insertions in productive TCRs were reported among donors in an Asian-associated ancestry cluster than the roughly 640-donor mean. Three of the identified cytomegalovirus-associated TCR beta chains were confirmed in vitro to be specific for cytomegalovirus antigens. The only immune exposure information available for the cohort was CMV serostatus. Most CMV-associated TCR beta chains appeared to be HLA-restricted in a later analysis, and the HLA associations seemed to be driven largely by CMV exposure. The study listed 150 to 200 TCR beta chains as associated with cytomegalovirus. Because counts were too low, roughly 18 rarely observed V segments, including chromosome 9 orphons, were left out of the earlier analysis of 587 of the donors. A further reported finding was that TCR beta sequences accurately predicted the HLA-A and HLA-B alleles for most subjects in the first cohort.

The cohort consisted of 650 to 850 healthy bone marrow donors. Cohort members were all nominally healthy when sampled, although unrecorded immune exposures were likely present. The donor was CMV seronegative and was included in the group of hundreds of seronegative cohort members. Every donor gave a peripheral blood sample, and the peripheral blood mononuclear cells from that sample were used for TCR beta sequencing. The Qiagen DNeasy Blood Extraction Kit was used to extract genomic DNA from the blood cell samples. A note on this clone: Its recognized antigen is unknown.

The library was prepared using the immunoSEQ multiplex PCR assay. A mixture of 60 forward primers for TCR Vbeta segments and 13 reverse primers for TCR Jbeta segments was used in the multiplex PCR. The CDR3 region of rearranged TCR beta genes was amplified from genomic DNA with a multiplex PCR assay. The amplified TCR beta libraries were sequenced on the Illumina HiSeq System as 87-base-pair reads. The authors' pipeline ran thus. Across the 670 or so repertoires, a later analysis counted about 81 million unique TCR beta chains, 9.5 million to 12 million of which were shared by at least two donors. Raw reads were error-corrected and collapsed into unique sequences with a nearest-neighbor algorithm that merged closely related sequences to remove PCR and sequencing errors. To assign V, D and J gene segments, CDR3 sequences were aligned to IMGT reference sequences. Each retained sequence needed at least a six-nucleotide match to both a V gene segment and a J gene segment. Rearrangements were classified as productive when the CDR3 lacked stop codons and remained in frame with V and J, and all other rearrangements were classified as non-productive. CDR3 was defined according to IMGT convention as the region running from the second conserved V-encoded cysteine to the conserved J-encoded phenylalanine. Sequences without an unambiguous match to a single V gene segment were excluded from the earlier analysis of about 640 of the donors. An earlier analysis of several hundred of the donors called V segments functional above 56.7% productive rearrangements and segregating when the between-donor standard deviation exceeded 5%. A statistical classification framework was developed to diagnose cytomegalovirus status using the catalog of TCR beta chain sequences. A later analysis assigned V and J genes by comparing TCR nucleotide sequences with IMGT/GENE-DB human TR gene sequences. A later analysis assigned CDR3 sequences and most-parsimonious VDJ recombination scenarios with the TCRdist pipeline. In a later analysis, each TCR beta chain was defined by its CDR3 amino acid sequence together with its V-gene family, and reads lacking a unique V-gene family were excluded. A later analysis removed roughly 590 highly shared, low-generation-probability nucleotide sequences to deal with suspected cross-contamination and a sequencing artifact. In a later analysis, a clonal expansion index for each public chain was calculated from normalized within-repertoire ranks of inferred template counts. Generation probabilities in a later analysis came from a VDJ recombination model fitted to out-of-frame rearrangements, and those results were checked against IGoR. In a later analysis, TCR-TCR, TCR-HLA and TCR-CMV co-occurrence was scored with hypergeometric tests, and a repertoire-size bias correction was applied to TCR pairs. False discovery rates were estimated in a later analysis by permuting HLA or CMV assignments 20 times. In a later analysis, co-occurring TCRs were grouped with DBSCAN, and TCRdist sequence similarity was added when clustering was performed within HLA-allele-positive subsets. For co-occurrence clustering, repertoires with fewer than 30,000 or more than 120,000 public chains were excluded, along with roughly five repertoires with anomalous nucleotide sharing. TCRdb re-hosts the immuneACCESS table, in-frame sequences only. Its copies lack some clones; in the studies checked, an unresolved V gene accounts for under half of them, and the cause for the rest is not known. D and trimming come from the DNA, and the V and J calls and clone size come from that table. The sample has approximately 120,000 clones on record. In total, the top ten clones hold 2.2% of the sample.

Material: PBMCs. The sequence came from a middle-aged man in good health and CMV-seronegative.

Read as DNA, the sequence is TGTGCCAGCAGCTTGGACAGGGTTCTCGAGACCCAGTACTTC. It specifies CASSLDRVLETQYF. The chain couples TRBV5-6 to TRBJ2-5; a weak D assignment points to TRBD1 (6 bases agree). The germline V gene gives CDR1 as SGHDT and CDR2 as YYEEEE. The CDR3 sequence holds 14 residues, the cysteine and phenylalanine included. Only the CDR3 region is kept as DNA, spanning 42 bases read in frame from base 1. V is reduced by 0 bases and J by 5 bases, leaving a spacing of 11 bases between them.